The source of this TCR beta chain is a study of regulatory T cells in long-lasting Graves disease. Study-wide findings and caveats: Favoring TRBV28, TRBJ1-2 and TRBJ2-5 was a feature seen in persistent disease.

A few counts support this clonotype. Its antigen is as yet unknown. Specified time point: newly diagnosed GD, antithyroid drugs for less than 3 months. Extracted PBMC RNA gave rise to the TCR library. Staff drew about 8.2 milliliters of peripheral blood into EDTA tubes. Through Arm-PCR of CDR3 regions and iRepertoire HTBI primers, TCR beta libraries were built. MiXCR, applied by TCRdb to the multiplex PCR reads, yields one record per CDR3 protein. The table lists about 540,000 distinct CDR3 sequences, about 13% of them singletons. Looked up from germline, CDR1 is ENHRY and CDR2 is SYGVKD. The CDR3 has 14 amino acids. The V segment lost 2 bases and the J segment 1 base; nucleotides outside the gene matches: 1. Separately, the same data were catalogued under a study of T cells in Graves' hyperthyroidism and ophthalmopathy. That paper adds: A set of HTBI primers served as the primers for a first-round RT-PCR of the TCR CDR3. Appearing also in blood were most of the thyroid clonotypes expanded above 0.001.

This clonotype was sampled from a man between 25 and 39 years old with Graves disease. The V gene is TRBV10-3, the J gene TRBJ2-5; 7 bases line up with TRBD1. This specimen was peripheral blood mononuclear cells (PBMCs), taken at new diagnosis, from a patient treated with antithyroid drugs. This CDR3 is CAISEGTVQETQYF. The CDR3 nucleotides are TGTGCCATCAGTGAGGGGACAGTCCAAGAGACCCAGTACTTC.